The 28 T cell receptor beta chains below were found in one sample sequenced in a study of blood T cells in healthy people across ages. With a J-beta primer mix and a sample-barcoded 5' primer, a second PCR ran about 6 to 11 cycles. TCRdb fed the 5' RACE reads into MiXCR, producing one record per CDR3 protein. The sample records 850,000 to 1,100,000 distinct CDR3 sequences, roughly two fifths being singletons. The material sequenced was blood. The receptors were sampled from a man younger than 30 in good health.

The V call is TRBV20-1, the J call TRBJ2-5; a weak D match, TRBD2 (6 bases). The CDR3 loop spans 15 amino acids. CDR1 and CDR2 from the germline V gene are DFQATT and SNEGSKA (reference sequence). V shed 6 bases and J shed 5 bases, with 22 bases lying between them. The CDR3 DNA sequence: TGCAGTGCCCCAGAACCCCACCGGGACTTGGAGACCCAGTACTTC. It yields the protein CSAPEPHRDLETQYF.

This clonotype showed up just a few times. The chain couples TRBV6-6 to TRBJ2-3, with TRBD2 matching 13 bases. The CDR3 is 15 amino acids. Trimming at V came to 6 bases and at J to 6 bases, leaving 6 bases not matched to a gene. Germline lookup yields CDR1 MNHNY and CDR2 SVGAGI (reference sequence). The CDR3 DNA is TGTGCCAGCAGACTAGGACTAGCGGGGGTTGATACGCAGTATTTT. It codes for CASRLGLAGVDTQYF.

The chain uses TRBV28 and TRBJ2-1; 7 bases align to TRBD1. Germline lookup yields CDR1 MDHEN and CDR2 SYDVKM. The CDR3 covers 15 residues. J was trimmed by 3 bases and V by 5 bases; bases with no gene match: 7. CDR3 region: CASSITGAFYNEQFF. DNA of the CDR3: TGTGCCAGCAGTATTACAGGGGCCTTCTACAATGAGCAGTTCTTC.

The table lists this clonotype with a count of one. The V call is TRBV25-1, the J call TRBJ1-1, with D possibly being TRBD1 (6 bases). Deletions cut 4 bases from V and 3 bases from J, with 12 bases between. This CDR3 has 14 residues. Germline V gene sequence: CDR1 MGHDK, CDR2 SYGVNS. CDR3 coding DNA: TGTGCCAGCAGTGTCGGGGGGCTGGACACTGAAGCTTTCTTT. The encoded protein is CASSVGGLDTEAFF. Supplemented by reference TRBV25-1 and TRBJ1-1, the full variable domain reads EADIYQTPRYLVIGTGKKITLECSQTMGHDKMYWYQQDPGMELHLIHYSYGVNSTEKGDLSSESTVSRIRTEHFPLTLESARPSHTSQYLCASSVGGLDTEAFFGQGTRLTVV.

This clonotype has ten or more counts. This chain connects TRBV24-1 to TRBJ1-1, with D perhaps matching TRBD1 (5 bases). CDR3 length: 14 residues. Germline CDR1 reads KGHDR; CDR2 reads SFDVKD. The V end lost 3 bases, the J end lost 6 bases, and 13 bases lay between the germline ends. CDR3 loop: CATSDNGRASEAFF. CDR3 DNA sequence: TGTGCCACCAGTGATAATGGCAGGGCCTCTGAAGCTTTCTTT.

The rearrangement joins TRBV5-6 to TRBJ1-1; D remains unclear. Germline V gives CDR1 SGHDT, CDR2 YYEEEE. Trimming removed 2 bases from V and 0 bases from J, with 14 bases in between. This CDR3 has 16 amino acids. The DNA of the CDR3 is TGTGCCAGCAGCTTTTGGAATCCGGCAATGAACACTGAAGCTTTCTTT. This translates into CASSFWNPAMNTEAFF.

The V gene is TRBV28, the J gene TRBJ1-5, with TRBD1 matching over 8 bases. V trimming: 3 bases; J trimming: 2 bases; junction bases outside the gene matches: 6. The CDR3 extends over 16 amino acids. Germline V gene sequence: CDR1 MDHEN, CDR2 SYDVKM. The CDR3 sequence: CASSFPTGVGNQPQHF. The CDR3 nucleotides are TGTGCCAGCAGTTTTCCGACAGGGGTAGGCAATCAGCCCCAGCATTTT. The whole variable domain, remainder taken from reference TRBV28 and TRBJ1-5, is DVKVTQSSRYLVKRTGEKVFLECVQDMDHENMFWYRQDPGLGLRLIYFSYDVKMKEKGDIPEGYSVSREKKERFSLILESASTNQTSMYLCASSFPTGVGNQPQHFGDGTRLSIL.

This clonotype was seen a few times. The chain carries TRBV9 and TRBJ2-3; possibly TRBD2 for D (7 bases). This CDR3 comprises 16 residues. Trimming cost V 2 bases and J 2 bases, with 15 bases left between them. From germline, CDR1 is SGDLS and CDR2 YYNGEE. CDR3 region: CASSVMGGRNTDTQYF. CDR3 in DNA: TGTGCCAGCAGCGTTATGGGGGGGCGGAACACAGATACGCAGTATTTT. The full variable domain, its missing parts supplied by reference TRBV9 and TRBJ2-3, is DSGVTQTPKHLITATGQRVTLRCSPRSGDLSVYWYQQSLDQGLQFLIQYYNGEERAKGNILERFSAQQFPDLHSELNLSSLELGDSALYFCASSVMGGRNTDTQYFGPGTRLTVL.

The table lists this clonotype with a few counts. The chain is built from TRBV12-3 or TRBV12-4 and TRBJ1-2, with 9 positions matching TRBD1. The CDR3 extends over 15 amino acids. V dropped 5 bases and J dropped 4; count of bases not matched to a gene: 8. This chain's CDR3 is CASSQRQGGAYGYTF. The CDR3 DNA reads as TGTGCCAGCAGTCAACGACAGGGGGGGGCCTATGGCTACACCTTC.

This clonotype occurred a few times. This rearrangement joins TRBV6-5 to TRBJ2-7; 11 nucleotides line up with TRBD2. Trimming at V came to 7 bases and at J to 2 bases, leaving 4 bases not matched to a gene. The CDR3 totals 14 residues. Germline CDR1 is MNHEY and CDR2 is SVGAGI. The CDR3 loop is CASKLAGAAYEQYF. As DNA, the CDR3 is TGTGCCAGCAAACTAGCGGGGGCGGCCTACGAGCAGTACTTC.

V and J are TRBV6-2 or TRBV6-3 and TRBJ2-7, with 7 bases aligning to TRBD1. This CDR3 has 15 residues. The V segment lost 0 bases and the J segment 5 bases; nucleotides outside the gene matches: 7. CDR1 is MNHEY, CDR2 SVGEGT, per germline. Here the CDR3 DNA reads TGTGCCAGCAGTTACTCAACTCAACAGGGGAACGAGCAGTACTTC. Amino acids: CASSYSTQQGNEQYF.

V gene TRBV4-3 combines with J gene TRBJ1-1; 8 bases line up with TRBD1. The junction had 3 bases not matched to a gene; V was cut back by 0 bases and J by 3 bases. CDR1 LGHNA and CDR2 YSLEER come from the germline V gene. The CDR3 runs 15 residues. Written as DNA, the CDR3 is TGCGCCAGCAGCCAAGATCAGGGGGCGGACACTGAAGCTTTCTTT. This codes for CASSQDQGADTEAFF.

In the case of this clonotype: A read error may account for a junction end that differs from germline. The chain employs TRBV5-1 and TRBJ2-2; 7 positions agree with TRBD1. Germline lookup yields CDR1 SGHRS and CDR2 YFSETQ. CDR3 size: 14 residues. The CDR3 reads CASKGQVNTAELFF. CDR3 in DNA: TGCGCCAGCAAAGGACAGGTTAACACCGCGGAGCTGTTTTTT. The full variable domain, its missing parts supplied by reference TRBV5-1 and TRBJ2-2, is KAGVTQTPRYLIKTRGQQVTLSCSPISGHRSVSWYQQTPGQGLQFLFEYFSETQRNKGNFPGRFSGRQFSNSRSEMNVSTLELGDSALYLCASKGQVNTAELFFGEGSRLTVL.

This clonotype was found a few times. The rearrangement links TRBV13 to TRBJ1-2, with D perhaps matching TRBD1 (5 bases). The CDR3 covers 14 residues. Trimming removed 6 bases from V and 7 bases from J, with 18 bases in between. Per the germline V gene, CDR1 is PRHDT and CDR2 is FYEKMQ (reference sequence). This chain's CDR3 is CASSRRGSTPGYTF. CDR3 bases: TGTGCCAGCAGTCGTAGGGGCTCTACCCCTGGCTACACCTTC.

This clonotype was picked up many times. The chain employs TRBV7-2 and TRBJ2-3; the D is unclear. Trimming removed 7 bases from V and 0 bases from J, with 11 bases in between. Germline values: CDR1 SGHTA, CDR2 FQGNSA. The length of the CDR3 is 14 residues. CDR3 residues: CASTLPGSTDTQYF. CDR3 bases: TGTGCCAGCACCCTACCAGGTAGCACAGATACGCAGTATTTT.

The CDR3 reads CASSGAGQGATNEKLFF. CDR3 coding DNA: TGCGCCAGCAGCGGAGCGGGACAGGGGGCGACTAATGAAAAACTGTTTTTT. The V gene is TRBV5-1, the J gene TRBJ1-4; TRBD1 aligns across 12 bases. V shed 4 bases and J 2 bases; nucleotides not matched to a gene: 6. CDR3 length: 17 amino acids. Germline V gene data show CDR1 as SGHRS and CDR2 as YFSETQ.

This clonotype was picked up many times. This may come from a read error, since a much larger clone is one base off. V is TRBV12-3 or TRBV12-4 and J is TRBJ2-3; tentative D call: TRBD2 (7 bases). CDR3 size: 14 residues. V dropped 5 bases and J dropped 5 bases, with 14 bases sitting between them. The CDR3 DNA is TGTGCCAGCAGTGTTGGGGGGGCCGGAGATACGCAGTATTTT. Its translation: CASSVGGAGDTQYF.

The chain uses TRBV6-5 and TRBJ1-2; no clear D gene. This CDR3 is 15 amino acids long. V lost 0 bases to trimming and J lost 5 bases, with 13 bases between them. The germline gives CDR1 MNHEY, CDR2 SVGAGI. The CDR3: CASSYSSDRLYGYTF. In DNA form, the CDR3 reads TGTGCCAGCAGTTACTCGAGTGATAGGCTTTATGGCTACACCTTC.

This clonotype was seen ten or more times. V is TRBV6-1 and J is TRBJ2-3; tentatively, D is TRBD2 (5 bases). This CDR3 contains 13 residues. Trimming took off 2 bases at V and 6 bases at J, with 9 bases between the two ends. CDR1 is MNHNS and CDR2 is SASEGT in the germline V gene. The CDR3 nucleotides read TGTGCCAGCAGTGAACCGGGGTGGGATACGCAGTATTTT. It specifies CASSEPGWDTQYF.

This clonotype was seen a handful of times. The rearrangement links TRBV5-5 to TRBJ2-5; 8 nucleotides match TRBD2. The CDR3 is 15 residues long. V lost 0 bases to trimming and J lost 5 bases; unmatched junction nucleotides: 6. Germline lookup yields CDR1 SGHKS and CDR2 YYEKEE (reference sequence). The chain's CDR3 is CASSLDGLAWETQYF. CDR3 sequence (DNA): TGTGCCAGCAGCTTGGACGGACTAGCATGGGAGACCCAGTACTTC.

V is TRBV20-1 and J is TRBJ1-5; D ambiguous. Germline CDR1 and CDR2: DFQATT and SNEGSKA (reference sequence). Trimming left V 7 bases short and J 2 bases short, with 9 bases between. The CDR3 totals 12 residues. The CDR3 here is CSGRMGNQPQHF. The CDR3 bases are TGCAGTGGCAGAATGGGCAATCAGCCCCAGCATTTT.

This sequence joins TRBV6-2 or TRBV6-3 and TRBJ1-1, with 7 bases fitting TRBD1. The germline V gene encodes CDR1 MNHEY and CDR2 SVGEGT. The CDR3 is made up of 15 amino acids. V lost 7 bases to trimming and J lost 1 base; unmatched junction nucleotides: 9. In DNA, the CDR3 is TGTGCCAGCATCCTAGGGGACAGTCCGAACACTGAAGCTTTCTTT. This encodes CASILGDSPNTEAFF.

This clonotype has only one observation. The chain links TRBV7-8 to TRBJ2-2, with D unresolved. Deletions cut 5 bases from V and 1 base from J, with 14 bases between. The CDR3 contains 16 residues. The germline gives CDR1 SGHVS, CDR2 FQNEAQ. The CDR3 here is CASSHSARVNTGELFF. The CDR3 DNA reads as TGTGCCAGCAGCCATTCGGCCCGGGTGAACACCGGGGAGCTGTTTTTT.

The genes are TRBV12-3 or TRBV12-4 and TRBJ2-2; 8 bases agree with TRBD1. Losses at the gene ends were 5 bases for V and 1 base for J; bases not matched to a gene: 3. CDR3 length: 15 amino acids. The CDR3 loop is CASSVGQGNTGELFF. For the CDR3, the DNA is TGTGCCAGCAGTGTCGGACAGGGGAACACCGGGGAGCTGTTTTTT.

This clonotype was observed many times. This chain uses TRBV20-1 with TRBJ1-4; D possibly corresponds to TRBD1 (6 bases). Germline V CDR1 and CDR2: DFQATT, SNEGSKA (reference sequence). V was cut by 3 bases and J by 0 bases, with 8 bases left in between. CDR3 length equals 14 residues. The CDR3 DNA is TGCAGTGCTAGGGACAGTGCAACTAATGAAAAACTGTTTTTT. Translation: CSARDSATNEKLFF.

This sequence joins TRBV12-3 or TRBV12-4 and TRBJ2-2, with 10 positions matching TRBD1. The V gene end was trimmed by 6 bases and the J gene end by 7 bases; junction bases not matched to a gene: 17. CDR3 size: 18 residues. Here the CDR3 DNA reads TGTGCCAGCAGCCCAGACCGGGAAGACAGGGGGCGGATCGGGGAGCTGTTTTTT. Amino acid sequence: CASSPDREDRGRIGELFF.

This clonotype has at least ten counts. The gene calls are TRBV7-2 and TRBJ1-1, with D uncertain. Looked up from germline, CDR1 is SGHTA and CDR2 is FQGNSA. The germline V and J ends were trimmed by 5 bases and 1 base, with 8 bases remaining between them. The CDR3 length is 13 residues. The CDR3 DNA reads as TGTGCCAGCAGCCCGCGTTGGAACACTGAAGCTTTCTTT. Translation: CASSPRWNTEAFF.

The chain has TRBV10-3 and TRBJ2-3; perhaps TRBD1 as D (5 bases). Germline loops: CDR1 ENHRY, CDR2 SYGVKD. Trimming pared 10 bases from V and 2 bases from J, leaving 13 bases between. This CDR3 has 13 amino acids. The DNA for the CDR3 is TGTGCCACCCTTAAGGGGCTCACAGATACGCAGTATTTT. Amino acids: CATLKGLTDTQYF.